A single sample gave rise to the 24 T cell receptor beta chains below, sequenced in a study of cytomegalovirus exposure and HLA in healthy donors. 60 Vbeta and 13 Jbeta primers were used in PCR. This table comes from immunoSEQ multiplex PCR, and its TCRdb copy is limited to in-frame clones, with some not included. The table shows tens of thousands of clones, with roughly 76% occurring only once. What was sequenced was PBMCs. The receptors were gathered from a woman aged 30 to 39 in good health and CMV-seropositive.

The V and J genes are TRBV28 and TRBJ1-5; maybe TRBD1 (6 bases). The CDR3 length is 17 residues. CDR1 is MDHEN, CDR2 SYDVKM, per germline. The V end was cut by 10 bases, the J end by 0 bases, with 22 bases between. The CDR3 DNA reads TGTGCCACTAGTAACACAGGGACACTTTATAGCAATCAGCCCCAGCATTTT. It yields the protein CATSNTGTLYSNQPQHF.

V usage is TRBV28 and J usage is TRBJ1-5; unclear D gene. Trimming took off 5 bases at V and 0 bases at J, with 5 bases between the two ends. CDR3 length: 13 residues. The germline gives CDR1 MDHEN, CDR2 SYDVKM. As DNA, the CDR3 is TGTGCCAGCAGTACATTTAGCAATCAGCCCCAGCATTTT. Its protein is CASSTFSNQPQHF.

The chain carries TRBV19 and TRBJ1-1; TRBD1 matches 7 bases. The CDR3 extends over 15 amino acids. Losses at the gene ends were 3 bases for V and 3 bases for J; bases not matched to a gene: 7. The germline gives CDR1 LNHDA, CDR2 SQIVND (reference sequence). The CDR3 sequence is CASSIPGQQHTEAFF. CDR3 DNA sequence: TGTGCCAGTAGTATCCCGGGACAGCAGCACACTGAAGCTTTCTTT.

The J gene is TRBJ1-6, the V gene TRBV2; 10 nucleotides align to TRBD1. V lost 9 bases, J lost 9 bases, and 8 bases stayed unmatched. CDR1 and CDR2 (germline): SNHLY, FYNNEI. The CDR3 covers 14 residues. As DNA, the CDR3 is TGTGCCAGAAAGAGCGGACAGGGGGTTTCACCCCTCCACTTT. As protein: CARKSGQGVSPLHF.

This sequence joins TRBV6-6 and TRBJ1-3; weak D call: TRBD1 (5 bases). The CDR3 is 14 amino acids. The V gene's germline CDR1 is MNHNY and CDR2 SVGAGI (reference sequence). The V gene lost 2 bases and the J gene lost 4 bases, with 9 bases spanning the gap. CDR3 protein: CASSYRDRGNTIYF. The CDR3 DNA reads as TGTGCCAGCAGTTACAGAGACAGAGGAAACACCATATATTTT.

This clone has only one observation. The junction does not match germline at one end; this may be a read error. The chain links TRBV16 to TRBJ1-2; 7 positions agree with TRBD1. The CDR3 is 13 amino acids. Per germline, CDR1 KGHSY and CDR2 FQNENV. The CDR3 spells CASSQQGQSSMAF. DNA of the CDR3: TGTGCCAGCAGCCAACAGGGACAGAGTTCTATGGCCTTC.

The rearrangement uses TRBV2 and TRBJ1-4; possibly TRBD1 for D (6 bases). CDR1 SNHLY and CDR2 FYNNEI come from the germline V gene. The CDR3 contains 13 residues. V was trimmed by 4 bases and J by 8 bases, leaving 11 bases between them. CDR3 nucleotide sequence: TGTGCCAGCAGTGGACAGGCAAACGAAAAACTGTTTTTT. It translates to CASSGQANEKLFF. Together with reference TRBV2 and TRBJ1-4, the CDR3 gives the full variable domain: EPEVTQTPSHQVTQMGQEVILRCVPISNHLYFYWYRQILGQKVEFLVSFYNNEISEKSEIFDDQFSVERPDGSNFTLKIRSTKLEDSAMYFCASSGQANEKLFFGSGTQLSVL.

The sample holds a few counts of this clone. V is TRBV4-1 and J is TRBJ2-1; D might be TRBD2 (5 bases). Germline lookup yields CDR1 MGHRA and CDR2 YSYEKL. Trimming pared 5 bases from V and 6 bases from J, leaving 14 bases between. The CDR3 is made up of 14 amino acids. CDR3 protein: CASSYPGIRNEQFF. The CDR3 nucleotides are TGCGCCAGCAGCTATCCCGGGATCCGCAATGAGCAGTTCTTC.

The rearrangement joins TRBV6-5 to TRBJ1-2; 10 nucleotides align to TRBD1. CDR3 length: 14 residues. V dropped 6 bases and J dropped 5; count of bases not matched to a gene: 6. Germline V gene lookup returns CDR1 MNHEY and CDR2 SVGAGI. In DNA form, the CDR3 reads TGTGCCAGCAGGCACCGGGACAGGGGATATGGCTACACCTTC. The encoded protein is CASRHRDRGYGYTF.

The table lists this clone with a few counts. The J gene is TRBJ1-2, the V gene TRBV11-2; D is undetermined. Germline CDR1 is SGHAT and CDR2 is FQNNGV. V gave up 1 base and J gave up 4 bases, with 10 bases separating them. The CDR3 spans 14 residues. The CDR3 DNA is TGTGCCAGCAGCTTAGCGTTGCAGGCCTATGGCTACACCTTC. Translated, it gives CASSLALQAYGYTF.

This clone was counted between two and nine times. The chain joins TRBV29-1 to TRBJ2-5, with TRBD1 matching 8 bases. V dropped 0 bases and J dropped 5; count of bases not matched to a gene: 5. The CDR3 contains 14 residues. Germline V CDR1 and CDR2: SQVTM, ANQGSEA. CDR3 nucleotides: TGCAGCGTTGAAGACGCCCAGGGGGCGGAGACCCAGTACTTC. Encoded protein: CSVEDAQGAETQYF.

The J gene is TRBJ1-1, the V gene TRBV2; 8 nucleotides agree with TRBD1. Trimming at V came to 7 bases and at J to 4 bases, leaving 8 bases not matched to a gene. The CDR3 is made up of 14 amino acids. Germline CDR1 SNHLY, CDR2 FYNNEI. The CDR3 protein is CASTVGQGSTEAFF. DNA for the CDR3: TGTGCCAGCACCGTCGGACAGGGTTCCACTGAAGCTTTCTTT.

The chain has TRBV28 and TRBJ1-5, with D perhaps TRBD1 (6 bases). The germline V gene encodes CDR1 MDHEN and CDR2 SYDVKM. The CDR3 sequence is 14 residues long. Trimming took 6 bases from V and 4 from J, leaving 13 bases between them. The CDR3 DNA sequence: TGTGCCAGCAGCAAAGGGGGACGAAATCAGCCCCAGCATTTT. This translates into CASSKGGRNQPQHF.

The rearrangement joins TRBV5-1 to TRBJ1-4, with no clear D. Germline V CDR1 and CDR2: SGHRS, YFSETQ. Trimming removed 4 bases at V and 2 bases at J, with 12 bases between. This CDR3 contains 15 residues. This CDR3 is CASSPSGVTNEKLFF. In DNA, the CDR3 is TGCGCCAGCAGCCCCTCCGGGGTTACTAATGAAAAACTGTTTTTT.

V usage is TRBV7-9 and J usage is TRBJ2-7; D is undetermined. CDR3 length equals 15 residues. Deletions cut 5 bases from V and 1 base from J, with 15 bases between. CDR1 is SEHNR, CDR2 FQNEAQ, per germline (reference sequence). CDR3 loop: CASSRFSGASYEQYF. The CDR3 bases are TGTGCCAGCAGCCGGTTCTCAGGTGCTTCCTACGAGCAGTACTTC.

V gene TRBV7-3 combines with J gene TRBJ2-7; 8 bases match TRBD2. There are 14 residues in the CDR3. Trimming cost V 3 bases and J 8 bases; bases outside gene matches: 9. Germline loops: CDR1 SGHTA, CDR2 FQGTGA. The CDR3 loop reads CASSFDGRVDKQYF. CDR3 in DNA: TGTGCCAGCAGCTTCGACGGGAGGGTTGATAAGCAGTACTTC.

The chain joins TRBV6-1 to TRBJ2-2; the D is unclear. Germline assignment: CDR1 MNHNS and CDR2 SASEGT. This CDR3 is built from 14 residues. The V end was cut by 4 bases, the J end by 7 bases, with 13 bases between. CDR3 sequence (DNA): TGTGCCAGCAGTGTCGGTCCGAAAATCGGGGAGCTGTTTTTT. Its translation: CASSVGPKIGELFF.

This clone was seen only once. The CDR3 protein is CATSRPTGGVFQETQYF. CDR3 nucleotides: TGTGCCACCAGCAGACCGACAGGGGGAGTTTTTCAAGAGACCCAGTACTTC. This chain connects TRBV15 to TRBJ2-5; 9 bases are a match to TRBD1. CDR3 length equals 17 residues. Losses at the gene ends were 2 bases for V and 2 bases for J; bases not matched to a gene: 9. Per germline, CDR1 LNHNV and CDR2 YYDKDF (reference sequence).

This clone has only one observation. The CDR3 here is CASEFRVNTEAFF. As DNA, the CDR3 is TGTGCCAGTGAGTTCCGTGTGAACACTGAAGCTTTCTTT. The chain recombines TRBV19 with TRBJ1-1, with unresolved D. CDR3 size: 13 residues. V was clipped by 8 bases and J by 0 bases, with 10 bases between them. Germline lookup yields CDR1 LNHDA and CDR2 SQIVND (reference sequence).

The chain uses TRBV6-5 and TRBJ2-1; D perhaps matches TRBD2 (6 bases). The germline V gene has CDR1 MNHEY and CDR2 SVGAGI. CDR3 length: 12 residues. With 8 bases removed from V and 4 bases from J, the gap between germline ends came to 9 bases. The CDR3 sequence: CASGDLYNEQFF. The DNA for the CDR3 is TGTGCCAGCGGGGACTTATACAATGAGCAGTTCTTC.

V gene TRBV5-1 combines with J gene TRBJ1-1, with unresolved D. Trimming took 0 bases from V and 7 from J, leaving 10 bases between them. The CDR3 has 13 amino acids. Germline lookup yields CDR1 SGHRS and CDR2 YFSETQ. The DNA for the CDR3 is TGCGCCAGCAGCTTGGCGACCGCGGATGAAGCTTTCTTT. As protein: CASSLATADEAFF.

This clone was observed a single time. This chain links TRBV7-9 with TRBJ1-1; a possible D gene is TRBD1 (5 bases). V dropped 4 bases and J dropped 9 bases, with 18 bases sitting between them. This CDR3 has 14 amino acids. CDR1 SEHNR and CDR2 FQNEAQ come from the germline V gene (reference sequence). The CDR3 DNA follows: TGTGCCAGCAGCTCTGACACTGACAGCCGAAAAGCTTTCTTT. This encodes CASSSDTDSRKAFF.

The chain has TRBV7-9 and TRBJ2-5; 9 nucleotides agree with TRBD2. The V and J ends lost 5 bases and 2 bases, in that order; junction bases with no gene match: 6. Germline assignment: CDR1 SEHNR and CDR2 FQNEAQ (reference sequence). The length of the CDR3 is 15 residues. The CDR3 is CASSIGTSTQETQYF. CDR3 DNA: TGTGCCAGCAGCATCGGGACTAGCACGCAAGAGACCCAGTACTTC.

The chain uses TRBV10-3 and TRBJ2-7, with D possibly matching TRBD2 (5 bases). Germline CDR1 and CDR2: ENHRY and SYGVKD. The CDR3 contains 17 residues. The V and J ends lost 0 bases and 0 bases respectively, with 15 bases between them. The DNA for the CDR3 is TGTGCCATCAGTGAGTCGATAGGGAAGAGGGCCTCCTACGAGCAGTACTTC. This encodes CAISESIGKRASYEQYF.